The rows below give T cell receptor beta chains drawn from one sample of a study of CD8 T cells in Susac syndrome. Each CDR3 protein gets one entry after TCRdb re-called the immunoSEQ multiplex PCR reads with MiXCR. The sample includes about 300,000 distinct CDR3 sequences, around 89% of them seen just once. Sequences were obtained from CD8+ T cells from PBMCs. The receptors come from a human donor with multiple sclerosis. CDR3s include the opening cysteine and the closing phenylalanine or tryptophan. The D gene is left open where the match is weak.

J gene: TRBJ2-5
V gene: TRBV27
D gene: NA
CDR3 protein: CASSLSLGAETQYF

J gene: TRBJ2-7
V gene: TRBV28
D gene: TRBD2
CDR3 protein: CASSFSRREGGYEQYF

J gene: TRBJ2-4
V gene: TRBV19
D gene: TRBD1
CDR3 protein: CATHPGTVKNIQYF

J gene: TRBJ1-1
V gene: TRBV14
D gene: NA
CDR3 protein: CASRVQGSTEAFF

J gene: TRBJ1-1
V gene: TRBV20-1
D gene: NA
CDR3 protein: CSAFPGPNTEAFF

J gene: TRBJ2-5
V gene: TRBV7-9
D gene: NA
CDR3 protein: CASRQTGIGETQYF

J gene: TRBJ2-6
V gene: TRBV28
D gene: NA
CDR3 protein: CASSMLGANVLTF

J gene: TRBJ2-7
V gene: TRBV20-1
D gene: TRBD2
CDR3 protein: CSARDLGLAGLNEQYF

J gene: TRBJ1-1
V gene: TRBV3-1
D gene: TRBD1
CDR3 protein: CASREGQGSTEAFF

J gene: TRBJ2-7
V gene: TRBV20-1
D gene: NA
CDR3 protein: CSAPLGAVTYEQYF

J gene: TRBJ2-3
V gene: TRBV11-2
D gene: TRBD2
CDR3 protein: CASSNKLAGDTDTQYF

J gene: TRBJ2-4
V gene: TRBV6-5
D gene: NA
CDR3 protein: CASRSPTIQYF

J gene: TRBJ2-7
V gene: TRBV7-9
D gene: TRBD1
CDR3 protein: CASSPRTGGAPYEQYF

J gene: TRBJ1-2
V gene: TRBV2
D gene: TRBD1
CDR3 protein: CASREWTGHNYGYTF

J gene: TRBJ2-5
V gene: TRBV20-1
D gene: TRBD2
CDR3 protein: CSARDGASGFPQETQYF

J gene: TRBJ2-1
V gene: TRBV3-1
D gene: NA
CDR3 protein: CASIASAGGSNEQFF

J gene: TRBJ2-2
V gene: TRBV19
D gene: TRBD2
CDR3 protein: CASAPQRGDDTGELFF

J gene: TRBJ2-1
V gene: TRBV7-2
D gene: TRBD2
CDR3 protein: CASSRGTTAYNEQFF

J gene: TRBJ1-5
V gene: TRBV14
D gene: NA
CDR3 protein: CASSQGGKPQHF

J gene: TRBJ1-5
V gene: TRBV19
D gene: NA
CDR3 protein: CASMSLWDGVNQPQHF

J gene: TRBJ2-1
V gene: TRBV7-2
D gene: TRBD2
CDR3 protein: CASSFYPSGSSYNEQFF

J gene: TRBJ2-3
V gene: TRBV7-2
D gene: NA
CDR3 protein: CASSFLGDTQYF

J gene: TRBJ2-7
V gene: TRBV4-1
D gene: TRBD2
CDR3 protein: CASSQEPSGSFEQYF

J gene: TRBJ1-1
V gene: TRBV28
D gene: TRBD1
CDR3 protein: CASSFPRDSMNTEAFF

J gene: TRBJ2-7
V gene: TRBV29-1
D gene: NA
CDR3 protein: CSVTRINAHEQYF

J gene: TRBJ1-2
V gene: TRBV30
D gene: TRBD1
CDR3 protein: CAWSSGTGEANYGYTF

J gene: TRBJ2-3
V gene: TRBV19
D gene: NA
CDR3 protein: CASSPTRRADTQYF

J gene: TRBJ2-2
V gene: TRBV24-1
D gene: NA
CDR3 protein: CATSVPNTGELFF

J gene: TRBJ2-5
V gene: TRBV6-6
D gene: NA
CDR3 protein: CASSYWTGGQETQYF

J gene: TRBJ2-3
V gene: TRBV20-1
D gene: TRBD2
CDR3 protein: CSARTSGFDTDTQYF

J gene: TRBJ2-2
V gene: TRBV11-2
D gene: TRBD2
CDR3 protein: CASSLGLAGAGTGELFF

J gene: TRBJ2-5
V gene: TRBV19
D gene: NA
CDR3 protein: CASSMGTLPGQETQYF

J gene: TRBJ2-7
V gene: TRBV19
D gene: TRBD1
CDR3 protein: CASNYGQGAEEQYF

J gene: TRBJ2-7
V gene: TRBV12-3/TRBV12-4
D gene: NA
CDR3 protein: CASSSISYEQYF

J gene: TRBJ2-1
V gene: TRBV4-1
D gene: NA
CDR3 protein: CASSQFQDENEQFF

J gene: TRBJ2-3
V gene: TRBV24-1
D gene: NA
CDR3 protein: CATRNTDTQYF

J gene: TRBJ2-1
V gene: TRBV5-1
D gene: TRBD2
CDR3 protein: CASSLETAGAYNEQFF

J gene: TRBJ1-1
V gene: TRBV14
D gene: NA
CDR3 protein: CASSQGLEAFF

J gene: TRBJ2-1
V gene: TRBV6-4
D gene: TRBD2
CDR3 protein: CASSLAGESEQFF

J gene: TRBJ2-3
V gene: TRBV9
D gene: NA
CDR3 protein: CASSETTGSIFTDTQYF

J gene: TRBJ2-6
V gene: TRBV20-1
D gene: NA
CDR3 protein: CSASTPPGANVLTF

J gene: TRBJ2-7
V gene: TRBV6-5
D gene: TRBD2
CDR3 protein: CASSYAGGPYEQYF

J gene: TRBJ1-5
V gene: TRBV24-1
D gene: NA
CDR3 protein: CATSDGGSQPQHF

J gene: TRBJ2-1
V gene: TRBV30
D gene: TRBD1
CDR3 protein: CAWSFGTGGSLSSYNEQLF

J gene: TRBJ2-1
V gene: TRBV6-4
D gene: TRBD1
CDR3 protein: CASSDWDRDPNEQFF

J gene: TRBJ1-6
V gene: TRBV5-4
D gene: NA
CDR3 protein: CASSTGPDRSLHF

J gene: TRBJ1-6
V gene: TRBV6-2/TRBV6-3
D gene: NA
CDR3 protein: CASSYSYTGKDSPLHF

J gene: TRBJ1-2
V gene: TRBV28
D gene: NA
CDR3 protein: CASSLQGGHGYTF

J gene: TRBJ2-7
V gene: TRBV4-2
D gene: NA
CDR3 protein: CASSQETASAGEQYF

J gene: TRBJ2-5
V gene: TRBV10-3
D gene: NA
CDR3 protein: CAISESPQGPTGTNKETQYF

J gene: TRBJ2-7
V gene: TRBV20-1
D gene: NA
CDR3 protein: CSASPWDTYEQYF

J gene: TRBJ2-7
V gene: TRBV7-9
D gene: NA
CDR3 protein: CASSFKASEQYF

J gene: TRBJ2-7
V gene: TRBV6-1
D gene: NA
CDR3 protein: CASSEAITYEQYF

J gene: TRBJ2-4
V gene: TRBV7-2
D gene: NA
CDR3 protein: CASSLGAGSSSRENIQYF